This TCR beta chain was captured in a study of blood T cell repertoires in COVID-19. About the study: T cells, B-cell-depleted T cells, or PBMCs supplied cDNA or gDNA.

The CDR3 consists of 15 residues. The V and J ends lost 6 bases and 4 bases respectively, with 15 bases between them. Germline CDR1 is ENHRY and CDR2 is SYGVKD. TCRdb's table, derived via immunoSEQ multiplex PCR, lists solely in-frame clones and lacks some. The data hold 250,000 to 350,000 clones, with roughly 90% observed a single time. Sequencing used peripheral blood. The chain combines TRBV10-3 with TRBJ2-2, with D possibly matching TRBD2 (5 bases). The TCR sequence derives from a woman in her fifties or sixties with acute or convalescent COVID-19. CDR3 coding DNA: TGTGCCATCAGGGCCCAGGAGGATTCCACCGGGGAGCTGTTTTTT. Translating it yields CAIRAQEDSTGELFF.